This T cell receptor (beta chain) was retrieved from a study of monozygotic twins with inflammatory bowel disease. Study observations and caveats: Diversity of TCRbeta measured by inverse Simpson was lower in IBD patients than in healthy co-twins. Support was lacking for any single strong IBD-associated signal or clonotype.

Comment on this clonotype: Its antigen remains unidentified.

CDR1 and CDR2 (germline): DFQATT, SNEGSKA (reference sequence). The CDR3 has 14 amino acids. Template switching incorporated UMIs with a 6-nucleotide sample barcode. TCRdb reanalyzed the 5' RACE reads, giving one entry per CDR3 protein sequence and no DNA. This repertoire comprises some 450,000 distinct CDR3 sequences; its ten largest clones make up 2.4%. Input material: blood. The chain links TRBV20-1 to TRBJ2-5; TCRdb selects TRBD2, and the lack of DNA leaves this call unchecked. This receptor was identified in a human donor with ulcerative colitis or Crohn's disease, or a healthy co-twin of an affected twin (not recorded which). CDR3: CSAQSAGGPETQYF.